Following are 6 T cell receptor beta chains from one sample sequenced in a study of T cells in localized non-small cell lung cancer. Sequencing was performed with immunoSEQ multiplex PCR; in TCRdb, only in-frame clones are kept and a portion is missing. This table has some 25,000 clones, approximately 87% appearing once. This material consisted of PBMCs, taken before any cancer treatment. These receptors originate from a man aged 35-69 years with stage II lung adenocarcinoma.

The chain combines TRBV6-1 with TRBJ1-2; 7 nucleotides align to TRBD1. This CDR3 is built from 15 residues. Germline CDR1 is MNHNS and CDR2 is SASEGT. Trimming removed 5 bases from V and 2 bases from J; junction bases left unmatched: 8. The CDR3 here is CASSPEGAGNYGYTF. The CDR3 DNA sequence: TGTGCCAGCAGTCCAGAGGGGGCAGGGAACTATGGCTACACCTTC.

The chain employs TRBV2 and TRBJ2-7, with 8 nucleotides matching TRBD2. Germline CDR1 reads SNHLY; CDR2 reads FYNNEI. Germline trimming cut 3 bases from V and 5 bases from J; bases unmatched to any gene: 12. The CDR3 spans 16 residues. The CDR3 DNA follows: TGTGCCAGCAGTGATCCGGGACTAGGGGGGGCCCACGAGCAGTACTTC. Translation gives CASSDPGLGGAHEQYF.

The chain carries TRBV11-2 and TRBJ2-1; D call uncertain. Germline CDR1 reads SGHAT; CDR2 reads FQNNGV. The CDR3 extends over 12 amino acids. Trimming cost V 4 bases and J 9 bases, with 10 bases left between them. The CDR3 DNA reads as TGTGCCAGCAGCTCTTCGGCCCTTGAGCAGTTCTTC. Translated, it gives CASSSSALEQFF.

This chain connects TRBV10-3 to TRBJ1-3; unclear D gene. Trimming left V 4 bases short and J 4 bases short, with 8 bases between. CDR3 length: 13 amino acids. Germline CDR1 reads ENHRY; CDR2 reads SYGVKD. CDR3 in amino acids: CAISGEQGNTIYF. The CDR3 coding sequence is TGTGCCATCAGTGGGGAGCAGGGAAACACCATATATTTT.

This chain joins TRBV11-2 and TRBJ1-1; D might be TRBD1 (5 bases). V lost 4 bases, J lost 1 base, and 7 bases lay in between. Germline V lookup: CDR1 SGHAT, CDR2 FQNNGV. The CDR3 runs to 13 residues. Here the CDR3 reads CASSWTSNTEAFF. DNA for the CDR3: TGTGCCAGCAGCTGGACATCGAACACTGAAGCTTTCTTT.

This chain joins TRBV19 and TRBJ2-7; the match to TRBD2 covers 10 bases. Germline V gene data show CDR1 as LNHDA and CDR2 as SQIVND (reference sequence). The CDR3 length is 16 residues. J was trimmed by 7 bases and V by 1 base; bases with no gene match: 10. The CDR3, as DNA: TGTGCCAGTAGTATAGGTGGAGCGGGAGGGCCTGGTGAGCAGTACTTC. It specifies CASSIGGAGGPGEQYF.